This T cell receptor beta chain was observed in a study of cytomegalovirus exposure and HLA in healthy donors. General observations from the study: TCR beta sequences reportedly predicted most subjects' HLA-A and HLA-B alleles accurately. Earlier findings revealed that most TCR beta V segments proved productive either about 87% or about 30% of the time.

In the PCR, 60 Vbeta and 13 Jbeta primers were used. The repertoire was sequenced with immunoSEQ multiplex PCR; TCRdb's copy has only in-frame clones and lacks some. The table lists more than 50,000 clones, roughly 72% of them singletons. On this clone itself: Its antigen remains unidentified.

Germline V gene sequence: CDR1 GTSNPN, CDR2 SVGIG (reference sequence). Trimming cost V 3 bases and J 0 bases, with 9 bases left between them. The CDR3 contains 14 residues. The chain links TRBV30 to TRBJ2-1, with D perhaps TRBD2 (5 bases). The clonotype comes from a woman aged 50 to 65 in good health and CMV-seropositive. Sequencing was done on a sample of PBMCs. The CDR3 coding sequence is TGTGCCTGGAGCCGAACTAGCTCCTACAATGAGCAGTTCTTC. Translating gives CAWSRTSSYNEQFF.